This T cell receptor beta chain was documented in a study of neurological immune-mediated disorders. Points from the study as a whole: HTLV-1-associated myelopathy displayed the greatest TCR clonal expansion, and multiple sclerosis exhibited the smallest, lower than that of healthy controls.

One entry per CDR3 protein results from TCRdb running MiXCR on the 5' RACE reads. The repertoire has about 30,000 distinct CDR3 sequences, approximately 5% of them found once; the top ten carry approximately 2%. The J segment lost 5 bases and the V segment lost 3 bases, leaving 7 bases of the junction unmatched. This CDR3 contains 13 residues. CDR1 and CDR2 (germline): DFQATT, SNEGSKA (reference sequence). This clonotype was counted at least ten times. The antigen is undetermined. The sorted libraries were made from some 1 million CD4+ or CD8+ T cells. Sequences were obtained from CD4+ T cells from blood. This rearrangement joins TRBV20-1 to TRBJ2-7, with 7 bases identical to TRBD1. This clonotype originated in a woman in her forties or fifties in good health. The CDR3 coding sequence is TGCAGTGCTAGTCGACCGGACAGGAACGAGCAGTACTTC. It codes for CSASRPDRNEQYF.